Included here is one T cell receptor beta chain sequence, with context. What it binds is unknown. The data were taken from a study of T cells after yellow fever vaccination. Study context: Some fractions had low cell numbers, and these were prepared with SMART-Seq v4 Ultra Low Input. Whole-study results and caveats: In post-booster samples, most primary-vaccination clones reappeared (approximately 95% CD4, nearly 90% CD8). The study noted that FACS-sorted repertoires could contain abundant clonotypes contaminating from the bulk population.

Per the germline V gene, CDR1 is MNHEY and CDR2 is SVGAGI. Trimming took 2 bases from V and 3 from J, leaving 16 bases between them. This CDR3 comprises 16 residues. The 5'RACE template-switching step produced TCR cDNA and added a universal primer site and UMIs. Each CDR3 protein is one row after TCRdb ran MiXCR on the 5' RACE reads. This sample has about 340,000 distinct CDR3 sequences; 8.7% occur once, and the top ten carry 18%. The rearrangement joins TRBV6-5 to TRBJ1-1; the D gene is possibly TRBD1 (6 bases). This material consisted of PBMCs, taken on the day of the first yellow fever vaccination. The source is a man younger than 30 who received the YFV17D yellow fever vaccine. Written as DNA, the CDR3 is TGTGCCAGCAGTTACCAGAGGACAGCCGGGGACACTGAAGCTTTCTTT. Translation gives CASSYQRTAGDTEAFF.